This T cell receptor (beta chain) comes out of a study of human T cells and chemical hapten exposure. On the study more broadly: 2% DPC applied to a 2 cm by 2 cm arm area sensitized donors.

The time point: patch test 1, 2 weeks after DPC sensitization. The treatment: therapeutic diphenylcyclopropenone sensitization with weekly scalp DPC. One entry per CDR3 protein results from TCRdb running MiXCR on the RACE reads. The sample holds 120,000 or so distinct CDR3 sequences; around 15% are singletons and the top ten take 0.92%. CDR1 is SGHTA, CDR2 FQGNSA, per germline. The CDR3 contains 13 residues. V lost 1 base and J 5 bases, leaving 8 bases between the germline ends. The TCR originated in a man aged 18 to 29 with alopecia areata. Some clones in this sample may be carry-over from other donors' samples. The chain joins TRBV7-2 to TRBJ1-1; no clear D. Source: whole blood, taken in connection with sensitization to the hapten diphenylcyclopropenone (DPC). The CDR3 loop is CASSLVGRTEAFF. The CDR3, as DNA: TGTGCCAGCAGCTTAGTGGGTAGGACTGAAGCTTTCTTT.